The T cell receptor (beta chain) under discussion was sequenced for a study of shared T cell receptors in the human thymus. The CDR3 is 17 amino acids. Germline values: CDR1 SGDLS, CDR2 YYNGEE. The ends were cut back, 0 bases at V and 2 bases at J, with 15 bases in the middle. The table came from immunoSEQ multiplex PCR; TCRdb's copy has only in-frame clones and leaves some out. Of more than 300,000 clones in the sample, more than 85% were seen once. This TCR was sampled from a human donor. The genes are TRBV9 and TRBJ1-3; a weak D match, TRBD1 (5 bases). The specimen was thymocytes. The CDR3 region is CASSVAVVGAAGNTIYF. CDR3 sequence (DNA): TGTGCCAGCAGCGTAGCGGTTGTAGGGGCTGCTGGAAACACCATATATTTT.